The rows below give T cell receptor beta chains drawn from one sample of a study of T-cell reconstitution after alpha-beta-depleted transplantation in children. TCRdb reprocessed the PCR reads via MiXCR and lists one record per CDR3 protein. This sample yields about 600,000 distinct CDR3 sequences, of which under 15% are seen a single time; around 2% belongs to the top ten. Material: PBMCs, mostly from graft donor cells, obtained 360 days after TCRalphabeta/CD19-depleted stem cell transplant. The receptors stem from a male patient younger than 18 who had a stem cell transplant for acute myeloid leukemia, so the T cells may come from the graft donor. CDR3s include the opening cysteine and the closing phenylalanine or tryptophan. A D gene is named only where the DNA matches it firmly. Rows may omit the clone size; those that give it use once, few, many or a size class.

j_call: TRBJ2-5; clone_size: few; v_call: TRBV12-3/TRBV12-4; d_call: TRBD2; cdr3_aa: CASSSAGEGQETQYF; cdr3_nt: TGTGCCAGCAGTTCGGCGGGAGAAGGGCAAGAGACCCAGTACTTC
j_call: TRBJ2-5; clone_size: NA; v_call: TRBV5-1; d_call: NA; cdr3_aa: CASSTSTRKETQYF; cdr3_nt: TGCGCCAGCAGCACCTCGACTAGGAAAGAGACCCAGTACTTC
j_call: TRBJ2-1; clone_size: few; v_call: TRBV20-1; d_call: NA; cdr3_aa: CSAARFVGSYNEQFF; cdr3_nt: TGCAGTGCAGCTAGGTTCGTGGGCTCCTACAATGAGCAGTTCTTC
j_call: TRBJ2-1; clone_size: few; v_call: TRBV27; d_call: TRBD1; cdr3_aa: CASSMTGEQFF; cdr3_nt: TGTGCCAGCAGTATGACAGGGGAGCAGTTCTTC
j_call: TRBJ2-7; clone_size: many; v_call: TRBV5-1; d_call: NA; cdr3_aa: CASSHTTGSGYEQYF; cdr3_nt: TGCGCCAGCAGCCACACCACAGGGTCGGGCTACGAGCAGTACTTC
j_call: TRBJ1-1; clone_size: many; v_call: TRBV25-1; d_call: NA; cdr3_aa: CASSESGRFMNTEAFF; cdr3_nt: TGTGCCAGCAGTGAATCCGGTAGGTTCATGAACACTGAAGCTTTCTTT
j_call: TRBJ2-2; clone_size: many; v_call: TRBV29-1; d_call: TRBD1; cdr3_aa: CSVEFTDRGGTGELFF; cdr3_nt: TGCAGCGTTGAATTTACGGACAGGGGAGGTACCGGGGAGCTGTTTTTT
j_call: TRBJ2-7; clone_size: NA; v_call: TRBV7-2; d_call: NA; cdr3_aa: CASSLVPGDVYEQYF; cdr3_nt: TGTGCCAGCAGCTTAGTCCCTGGAGACGTCTACGAGCAGTACTTC
j_call: TRBJ2-7; clone_size: many; v_call: TRBV20-1; d_call: NA; cdr3_aa: CSASRTTLEQYF; cdr3_nt: TGCAGTGCTAGCAGGACGACTCTCGAGCAGTACTTC
j_call: TRBJ2-7; clone_size: many; v_call: TRBV27; d_call: NA; cdr3_aa: CASSLFFGGLPYEQYF; cdr3_nt: TGTGCCAGCAGTTTATTTTTCGGGGGGCTCCCCTACGAGCAGTACTTC
j_call: TRBJ2-7; clone_size: once; v_call: TRBV18; d_call: NA; cdr3_aa: CASSPMALFSYEQYF; cdr3_nt: TGTGCCAGCTCACCAATGGCACTATTCTCCTACGAGCAGTACTTC
j_call: TRBJ2-7; clone_size: few; v_call: TRBV28; d_call: NA; cdr3_aa: CASHPMWHYEQYF; cdr3_nt: TGTGCCAGCCACCCTATGTGGCACTACGAGCAGTACTTC
j_call: TRBJ2-7; clone_size: NA; v_call: TRBV28; d_call: TRBD2; cdr3_aa: CASSLSYWGGFVYEQYF; cdr3_nt: TGTGCCAGCAGTTTATCGTATTGGGGAGGGTTCGTCTACGAGCAGTACTTC
j_call: TRBJ2-7; clone_size: few; v_call: TRBV29-1; d_call: NA; cdr3_aa: CSVEGLTLEQYF; cdr3_nt: TGCAGCGTTGAGGGACTGACCCTCGAGCAGTACTTC
j_call: TRBJ1-1; clone_size: few; v_call: TRBV20-1; d_call: TRBD1; cdr3_aa: CSARLTGENTEAFF; cdr3_nt: TGCAGTGCAAGACTGACAGGGGAAAACACTGAAGCTTTCTTT
j_call: TRBJ2-1; clone_size: many; v_call: TRBV29-1; d_call: TRBD1; cdr3_aa: CSVTGTGVMDEQFF; cdr3_nt: TGCAGCGTAACCGGGACAGGGGTTATGGATGAGCAGTTCTTC
j_call: TRBJ2-5; clone_size: many; v_call: TRBV7-6; d_call: TRBD2; cdr3_aa: CASSLTLPGTSGRGETQYF; cdr3_nt: TGTGCCAGCAGCTTAACCCTCCCTGGGACTAGCGGGAGGGGAGAGACCCAGTACTTC
j_call: TRBJ2-3; clone_size: NA; v_call: TRBV7-2; d_call: TRBD1; cdr3_aa: CASSQDRGRDTQYF; cdr3_nt: TGTGCCAGCAGCCAGGACAGGGGTAGAGATACGCAGTATTTT
j_call: TRBJ2-5; clone_size: NA; v_call: TRBV28; d_call: NA; cdr3_aa: CASRPGQRQETQYF; cdr3_nt: TGTGCCAGCAGACCCGGACAGCGCCAAGAGACCCAGTACTTC
j_call: TRBJ2-7; clone_size: few; v_call: TRBV15; d_call: NA; cdr3_aa: CATSRDGGYEQYF; cdr3_nt: TGTGCCACCAGCAGAGATGGGGGTTACGAGCAGTACTTC
j_call: TRBJ2-5; clone_size: few; v_call: TRBV20-1; d_call: TRBD2; cdr3_aa: CSASHLAGIQETQYF; cdr3_nt: TGCAGTGCTAGTCATCTAGCGGGAATTCAAGAGACCCAGTACTTC
j_call: TRBJ1-3; clone_size: NA; v_call: TRBV28; d_call: TRBD1; cdr3_aa: CASSQGQGRSGNTIYF; cdr3_nt: TGTGCCAGCAGCCAGGGACAGGGGCGCTCTGGAAACACCATATATTTT
j_call: TRBJ2-3; clone_size: NA; v_call: TRBV20-1; d_call: NA; cdr3_aa: CSAIVTDTQYF; cdr3_nt: TGCAGTGCAATTGTAACAGATACGCAGTATTTT
j_call: TRBJ2-7; clone_size: few; v_call: TRBV6-5; d_call: TRBD2; cdr3_aa: CASSYWREGPGEQYF; cdr3_nt: TGTGCCAGCAGTTATTGGCGGGAGGGCCCCGGCGAGCAGTACTTC
j_call: TRBJ2-7; clone_size: NA; v_call: TRBV11-1; d_call: TRBD2; cdr3_aa: CASSSQGPSGRKALYEQYF; cdr3_nt: TGTGCCAGCAGCTCTCAAGGGCCTAGCGGGAGGAAAGCTCTCTACGAGCAGTACTTC
j_call: TRBJ1-3; clone_size: few; v_call: TRBV20-1; d_call: NA; cdr3_aa: CSARRDTGSGNTIYF; cdr3_nt: TGCAGTGCTAGAAGGGACACCGGCTCTGGAAACACCATATATTTT
j_call: TRBJ1-6; clone_size: NA; v_call: TRBV20-1; d_call: NA; cdr3_aa: CCARPGGGVSNSPLHF; cdr3_nt: TGCTGTGCTCGACCTGGGGGTGGGGTGTCCAATTCACCCCTCCACTTT
j_call: TRBJ2-1; clone_size: NA; v_call: TRBV7-3; d_call: TRBD2; cdr3_aa: CASSPGLAASYNEQFF; cdr3_nt: TGTGCCAGCAGCCCTGGACTAGCAGCTTCCTACAATGAGCAGTTCTTC
j_call: TRBJ1-1; clone_size: few; v_call: TRBV7-2; d_call: NA; cdr3_aa: CASSLYLRGDTEAFF; cdr3_nt: TGTGCCAGCAGCCTATACCTAAGGGGGGACACTGAAGCTTTCTTT
j_call: TRBJ2-7; clone_size: many; v_call: TRBV5-1; d_call: NA; cdr3_aa: CASSLDPWSVYSYEQYF; cdr3_nt: TGCGCCAGCAGCTTGGACCCTTGGTCAGTTTACTCCTACGAGCAGTACTTC
j_call: TRBJ2-7; clone_size: NA; v_call: TRBV18; d_call: TRBD2; cdr3_aa: CASSPPTSGVLREQYF; cdr3_nt: TGTGCCAGCTCACCCCCGACTAGCGGGGTATTACGGGAGCAGTACTTC
j_call: TRBJ2-7; clone_size: NA; v_call: TRBV5-5; d_call: NA; cdr3_aa: CASSSRLDDSLEQYF; cdr3_nt: TGTGCCAGCAGCTCCCGATTGGACGACTCCCTCGAGCAGTACTTC
j_call: TRBJ2-4; clone_size: few; v_call: TRBV5-1; d_call: NA; cdr3_aa: CASQGAKNIQYF; cdr3_nt: TGCGCCAGTCAGGGAGCCAAAAACATTCAGTACTTC
j_call: TRBJ2-7; clone_size: many; v_call: TRBV12-3/TRBV12-4; d_call: TRBD2; cdr3_aa: CAWDTSGYEQYF; cdr3_nt: TGTGCCTGGGATACTAGCGGCTACGAGCAGTACTTC
j_call: TRBJ2-7; clone_size: few; v_call: TRBV6-2/TRBV6-3; d_call: NA; cdr3_aa: CASTHIGSGEQYF; cdr3_nt: TGTGCCAGCACTCATATCGGTTCGGGTGAGCAGTACTTC
j_call: TRBJ2-5; clone_size: NA; v_call: TRBV11-2; d_call: TRBD2; cdr3_aa: CASSLVRLAGVGETQYF; cdr3_nt: TGTGCCAGCAGCTTAGTCCGACTAGCGGGAGTAGGAGAGACCCAGTACTTC
j_call: TRBJ2-4; clone_size: NA; v_call: TRBV5-6; d_call: NA; cdr3_aa: CASSFYSGGQYF; cdr3_nt: TGTGCCAGCAGCTTCTACAGCGGAGGACAGTACTTC
j_call: TRBJ2-2; clone_size: NA; v_call: TRBV10-3; d_call: TRBD1; cdr3_aa: CAISGWTGGPGELFF; cdr3_nt: TGTGCCATCAGTGGGTGGACAGGGGGACCCGGGGAGCTGTTTTTT
j_call: TRBJ2-1; clone_size: NA; v_call: TRBV19; d_call: NA; cdr3_aa: CASQDATWEQFF; cdr3_nt: TGTGCCAGTCAAGACGCCACGTGGGAGCAGTTCTTC
j_call: TRBJ2-5; clone_size: many; v_call: TRBV29-1; d_call: NA; cdr3_aa: CSVDFGGETQYF; cdr3_nt: TGCAGCGTTGACTTTGGAGGGGAGACCCAGTACTTC
j_call: TRBJ2-3; clone_size: few; v_call: TRBV28; d_call: NA; cdr3_aa: CASSYPAGITDTQYF; cdr3_nt: TGTGCCAGCAGTTACCCGGCAGGGATCACAGATACGCAGTATTTT
j_call: TRBJ2-3; clone_size: NA; v_call: TRBV20-1; d_call: NA; cdr3_aa: CSAKWTLTDTQYF; cdr3_nt: TGCAGTGCTAAATGGACTCTCACAGATACGCAGTATTTT
j_call: TRBJ2-2; clone_size: NA; v_call: TRBV27; d_call: NA; cdr3_aa: CASTQLPTGELFF; cdr3_nt: TGTGCCAGCACCCAGTTACCCACCGGGGAGCTGTTTTTT